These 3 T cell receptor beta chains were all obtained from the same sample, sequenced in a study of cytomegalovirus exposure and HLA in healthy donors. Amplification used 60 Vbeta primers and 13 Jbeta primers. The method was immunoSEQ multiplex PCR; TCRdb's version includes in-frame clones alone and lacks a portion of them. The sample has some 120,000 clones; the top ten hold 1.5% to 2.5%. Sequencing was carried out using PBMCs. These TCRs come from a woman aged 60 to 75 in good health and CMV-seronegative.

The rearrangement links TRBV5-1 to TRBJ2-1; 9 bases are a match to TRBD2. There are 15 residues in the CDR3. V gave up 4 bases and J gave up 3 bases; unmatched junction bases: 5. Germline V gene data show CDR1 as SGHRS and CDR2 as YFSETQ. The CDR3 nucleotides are TGCGCCAGCAGCGTTAGCGGGGGTTACTACAATGAGCAGTTCTTC. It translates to CASSVSGGYYNEQFF.

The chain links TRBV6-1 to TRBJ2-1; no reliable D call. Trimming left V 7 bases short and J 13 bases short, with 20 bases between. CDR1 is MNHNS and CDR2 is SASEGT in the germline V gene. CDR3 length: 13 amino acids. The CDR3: CASNINPLPTQFF. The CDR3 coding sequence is TGTGCCAGCAACATCAATCCACTACCAACCCAGTTCTTC.

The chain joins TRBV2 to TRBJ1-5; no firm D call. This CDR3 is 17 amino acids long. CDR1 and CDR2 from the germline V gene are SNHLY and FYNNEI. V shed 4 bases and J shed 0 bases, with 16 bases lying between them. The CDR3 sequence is CASSVWAEIYSNQPQHF. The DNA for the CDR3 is TGTGCCAGCAGTGTGTGGGCCGAGATTTATAGCAATCAGCCCCAGCATTTT.